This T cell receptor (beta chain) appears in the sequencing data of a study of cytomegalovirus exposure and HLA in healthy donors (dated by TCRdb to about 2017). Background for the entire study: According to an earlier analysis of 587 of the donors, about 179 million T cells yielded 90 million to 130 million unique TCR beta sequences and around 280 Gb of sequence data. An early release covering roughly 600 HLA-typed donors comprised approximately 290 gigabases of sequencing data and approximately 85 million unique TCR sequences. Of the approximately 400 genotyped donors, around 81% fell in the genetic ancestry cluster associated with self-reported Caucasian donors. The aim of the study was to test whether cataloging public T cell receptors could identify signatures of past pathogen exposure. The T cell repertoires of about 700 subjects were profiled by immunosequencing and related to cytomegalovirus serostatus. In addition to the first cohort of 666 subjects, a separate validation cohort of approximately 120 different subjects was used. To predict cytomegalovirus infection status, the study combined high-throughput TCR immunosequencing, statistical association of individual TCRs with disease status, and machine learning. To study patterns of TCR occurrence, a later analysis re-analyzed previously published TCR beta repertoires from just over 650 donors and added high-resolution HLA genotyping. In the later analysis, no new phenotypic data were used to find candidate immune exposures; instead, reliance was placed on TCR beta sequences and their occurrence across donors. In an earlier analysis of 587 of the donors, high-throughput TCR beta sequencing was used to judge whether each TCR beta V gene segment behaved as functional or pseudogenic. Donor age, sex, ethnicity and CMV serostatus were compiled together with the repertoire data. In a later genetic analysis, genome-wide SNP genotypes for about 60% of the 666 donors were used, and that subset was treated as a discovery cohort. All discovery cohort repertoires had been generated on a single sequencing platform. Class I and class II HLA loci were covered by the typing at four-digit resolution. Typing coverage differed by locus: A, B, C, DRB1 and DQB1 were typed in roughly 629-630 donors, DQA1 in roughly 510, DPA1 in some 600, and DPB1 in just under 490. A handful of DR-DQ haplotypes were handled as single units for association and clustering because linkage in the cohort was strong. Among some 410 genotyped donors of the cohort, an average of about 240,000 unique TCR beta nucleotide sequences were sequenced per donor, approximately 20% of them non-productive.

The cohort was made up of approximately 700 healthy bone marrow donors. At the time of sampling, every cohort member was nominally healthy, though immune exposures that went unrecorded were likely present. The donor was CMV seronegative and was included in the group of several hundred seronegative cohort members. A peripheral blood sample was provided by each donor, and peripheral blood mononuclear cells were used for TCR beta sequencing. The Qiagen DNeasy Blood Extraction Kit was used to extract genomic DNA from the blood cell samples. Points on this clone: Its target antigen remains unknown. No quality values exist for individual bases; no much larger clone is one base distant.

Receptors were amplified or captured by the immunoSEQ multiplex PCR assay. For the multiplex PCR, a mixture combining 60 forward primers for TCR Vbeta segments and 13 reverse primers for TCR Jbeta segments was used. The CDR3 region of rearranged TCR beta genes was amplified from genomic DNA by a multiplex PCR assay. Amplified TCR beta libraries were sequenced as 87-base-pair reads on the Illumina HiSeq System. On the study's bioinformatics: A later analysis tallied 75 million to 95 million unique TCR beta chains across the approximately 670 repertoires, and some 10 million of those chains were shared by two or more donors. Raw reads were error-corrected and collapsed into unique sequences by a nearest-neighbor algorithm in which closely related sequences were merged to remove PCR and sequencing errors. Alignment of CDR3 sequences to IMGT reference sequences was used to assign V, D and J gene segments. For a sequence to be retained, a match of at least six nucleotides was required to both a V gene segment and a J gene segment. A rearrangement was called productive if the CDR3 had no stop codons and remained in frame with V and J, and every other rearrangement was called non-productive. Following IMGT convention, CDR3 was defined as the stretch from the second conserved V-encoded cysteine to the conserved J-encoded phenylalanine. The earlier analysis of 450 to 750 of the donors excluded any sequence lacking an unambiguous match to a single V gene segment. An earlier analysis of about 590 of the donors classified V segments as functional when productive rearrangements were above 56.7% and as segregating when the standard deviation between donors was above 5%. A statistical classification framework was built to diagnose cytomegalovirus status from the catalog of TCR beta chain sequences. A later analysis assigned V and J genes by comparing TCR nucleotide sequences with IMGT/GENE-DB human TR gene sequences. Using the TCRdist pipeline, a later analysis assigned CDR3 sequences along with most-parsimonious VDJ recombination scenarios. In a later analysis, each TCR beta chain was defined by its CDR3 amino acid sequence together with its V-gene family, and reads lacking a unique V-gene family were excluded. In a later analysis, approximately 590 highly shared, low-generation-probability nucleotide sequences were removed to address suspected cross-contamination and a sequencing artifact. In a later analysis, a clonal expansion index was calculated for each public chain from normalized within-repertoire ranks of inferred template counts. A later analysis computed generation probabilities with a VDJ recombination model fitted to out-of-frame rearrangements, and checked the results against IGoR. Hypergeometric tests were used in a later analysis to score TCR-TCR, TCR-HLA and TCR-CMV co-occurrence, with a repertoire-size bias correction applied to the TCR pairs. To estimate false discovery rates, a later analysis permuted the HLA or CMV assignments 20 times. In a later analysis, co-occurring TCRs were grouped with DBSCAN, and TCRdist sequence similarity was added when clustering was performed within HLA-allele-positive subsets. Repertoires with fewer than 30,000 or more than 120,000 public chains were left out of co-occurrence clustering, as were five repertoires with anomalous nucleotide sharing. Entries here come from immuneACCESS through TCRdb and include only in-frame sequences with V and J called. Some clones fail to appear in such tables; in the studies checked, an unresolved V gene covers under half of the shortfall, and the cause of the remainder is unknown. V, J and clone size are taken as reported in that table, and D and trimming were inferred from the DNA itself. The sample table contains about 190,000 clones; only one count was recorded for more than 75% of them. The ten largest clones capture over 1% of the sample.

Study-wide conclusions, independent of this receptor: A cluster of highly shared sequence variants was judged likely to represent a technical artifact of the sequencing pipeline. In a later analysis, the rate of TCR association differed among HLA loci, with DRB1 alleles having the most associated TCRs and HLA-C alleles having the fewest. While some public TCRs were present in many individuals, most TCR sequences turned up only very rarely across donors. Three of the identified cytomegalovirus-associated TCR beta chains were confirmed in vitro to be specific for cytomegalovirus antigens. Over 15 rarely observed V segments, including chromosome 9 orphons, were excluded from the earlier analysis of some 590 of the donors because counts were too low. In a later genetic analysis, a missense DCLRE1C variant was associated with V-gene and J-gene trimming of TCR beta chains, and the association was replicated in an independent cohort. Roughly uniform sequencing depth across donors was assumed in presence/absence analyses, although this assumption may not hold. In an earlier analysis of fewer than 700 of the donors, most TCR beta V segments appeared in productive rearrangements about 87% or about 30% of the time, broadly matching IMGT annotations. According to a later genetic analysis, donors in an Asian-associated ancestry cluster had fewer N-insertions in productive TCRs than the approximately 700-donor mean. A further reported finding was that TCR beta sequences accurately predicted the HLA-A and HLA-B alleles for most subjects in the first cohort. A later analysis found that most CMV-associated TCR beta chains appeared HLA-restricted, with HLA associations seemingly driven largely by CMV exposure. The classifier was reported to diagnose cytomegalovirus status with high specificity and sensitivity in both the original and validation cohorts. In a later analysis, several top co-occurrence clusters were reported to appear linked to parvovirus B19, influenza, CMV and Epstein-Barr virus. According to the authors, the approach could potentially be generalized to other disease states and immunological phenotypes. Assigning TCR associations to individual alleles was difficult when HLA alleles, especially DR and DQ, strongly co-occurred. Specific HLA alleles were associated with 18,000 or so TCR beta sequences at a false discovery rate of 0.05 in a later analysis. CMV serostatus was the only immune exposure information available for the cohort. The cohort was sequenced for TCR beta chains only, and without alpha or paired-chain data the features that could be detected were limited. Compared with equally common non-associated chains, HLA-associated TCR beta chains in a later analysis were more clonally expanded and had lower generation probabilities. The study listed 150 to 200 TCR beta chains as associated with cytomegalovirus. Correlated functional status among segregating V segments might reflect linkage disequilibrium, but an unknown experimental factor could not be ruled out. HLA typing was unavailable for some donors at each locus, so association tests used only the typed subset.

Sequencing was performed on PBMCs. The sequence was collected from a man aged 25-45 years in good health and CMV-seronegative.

The nucleotide sequence is given as TGTGCCTGGAGTTTGAGAGGGACTCGCCCCCAGCATTTT. Its coded protein is CAWSLRGTRPQHF. The sequence is built from TRBV30 and TRBJ1-5; TRBD1 is perhaps the D gene, given 5 matching bases. CDR1 and CDR2 are drawn from the germline V gene (reference sequence): GTSNPN, SVGIG. V lost 2 bases and J lost 10 bases; the stretch between them is 15 bases long. From its cysteine to its phenylalanine, the CDR3 spans 13 amino acids. The read is trimmed to its CDR3 DNA, 39 bases read in frame from base 1.